This is a list of T cell receptor beta chains from one sample in a study of blood T cell repertoires in COVID-19. Assay: immunoSEQ multiplex PCR; the TCRdb copy retains only in-frame clones and omits some. The repertoire holds hundreds of thousands of clones, with 70% to 90% as singletons. Sequenced material: peripheral blood. Source of these receptors: a human donor in a cohort sampled during active COVID-19. Both conserved end residues are part of each CDR3. The order of the fields is J gene, V gene, D gene, clone size, CDR3 DNA, CDR3 protein. A D gene is named only where the DNA matches it firmly. Rows give clone size only sometimes, using once, few, many, or a class for an expanded clone.

j_call: TRBJ2-1; v_call: TRBV10-3; d_call: NA; clone_size: few; cdr3_nt: TGTGCCATCAGTGGGGGACTGGCTCTCTCCTACAATGAGCAGTTCTTC; cdr3_aa: CAISGGLALSYNEQFF
j_call: TRBJ2-3; v_call: TRBV6-1; d_call: TRBD2; clone_size: NA; cdr3_nt: TGTGCCAGCAGTGCTCTTCTGAAGCGGGGGCTCACAGATACGCAGTATTTT; cdr3_aa: CASSALLKRGLTDTQYF
j_call: TRBJ2-7; v_call: TRBV13; d_call: NA; clone_size: NA; cdr3_nt: TGTGCCAGCAGCCTAAACCCCTACGAGCAGTACTTC; cdr3_aa: CASSLNPYEQYF
j_call: TRBJ2-3; v_call: TRBV5-1; d_call: NA; clone_size: once; cdr3_nt: TGCGCCAGCAGCTTGATGCTATCTAGCACAGATACGCAGTATTTT; cdr3_aa: CASSLMLSSTDTQYF
j_call: TRBJ1-2; v_call: TRBV30; d_call: TRBD1; clone_size: NA; cdr3_nt: TGTGCCTGGAGGTACCGGGACAGGGGGCAAGGCTACACCTTC; cdr3_aa: CAWRYRDRGQGYTF
j_call: TRBJ1-6; v_call: TRBV4-2; d_call: NA; clone_size: NA; cdr3_nt: TGTGCCAGCAGCCAAGATTCAGGGGCCAATTCACCCCTCCACTTT; cdr3_aa: CASSQDSGANSPLHF
j_call: TRBJ2-2; v_call: TRBV5-6; d_call: NA; clone_size: NA; cdr3_nt: TGTGCCAGCAGCCCTGTTGAGGGAACGAACACCGGGGAGCTGTTTTTT; cdr3_aa: CASSPVEGTNTGELFF
j_call: TRBJ1-6; v_call: TRBV9; d_call: NA; clone_size: NA; cdr3_nt: TGTGCCAGCAGCGTAGAAACAGGGCTGAATTCACCCCTCCACTTT; cdr3_aa: CASSVETGLNSPLHF
j_call: TRBJ1-2; v_call: TRBV4-1; d_call: NA; clone_size: once; cdr3_nt: TGCGCCAGCAGACGCGACAGGGGCTACACCTTC; cdr3_aa: CASRRDRGYTF
j_call: TRBJ1-1; v_call: TRBV5-1; d_call: TRBD1; clone_size: NA; cdr3_nt: TGCGCCAGCAGCTTTGAGACAGGGATCGATGCTTTCTTT; cdr3_aa: CASSFETGIDAFF
j_call: TRBJ2-1; v_call: TRBV25-1; d_call: NA; clone_size: NA; cdr3_nt: TGTGCCAGCAGGGGGGCCACTTACAATGAGCAGTTCTTC; cdr3_aa: CASRGATYNEQFF
j_call: TRBJ1-1; v_call: TRBV5-5; d_call: TRBD1; clone_size: NA; cdr3_nt: TGTGCCAGCGGAGACTGGGACAGGGGGCTCGCTTTCTTT; cdr3_aa: CASGDWDRGLAFF
j_call: TRBJ2-2; v_call: TRBV9; d_call: TRBD2; clone_size: NA; cdr3_nt: TGTGCCAGCAGCGTAGGAGTGAACCCCGGGAGGGCCGGGGAGCTGTTTTTT; cdr3_aa: CASSVGVNPGRAGELFF
j_call: TRBJ1-4; v_call: TRBV9; d_call: NA; clone_size: NA; cdr3_nt: TGTGCCAGCAGCGTCTACGGGGGGAATGAAAAACTGTTTTTT; cdr3_aa: CASSVYGGNEKLFF
j_call: TRBJ1-1; v_call: TRBV9; d_call: TRBD1; clone_size: NA; cdr3_nt: TGTGCCAGCAGTGCCGGGACAGTATACACTGAAGCTTTCTTT; cdr3_aa: CASSAGTVYTEAFF
j_call: TRBJ1-4; v_call: TRBV10-2; d_call: NA; clone_size: once; cdr3_nt: TGCGCCAGCCGTCGTAATGAAAAACTGTTTTTT; cdr3_aa: CASRRNEKLFF
j_call: TRBJ2-1; v_call: TRBV13; d_call: NA; clone_size: NA; cdr3_nt: TGTGCCAGCAGCTTAGGGAGGGGGGGTTACAATGAGCAGTTCTTC; cdr3_aa: CASSLGRGGYNEQFF
j_call: TRBJ1-1; v_call: TRBV6-5; d_call: NA; clone_size: NA; cdr3_nt: TGTGCCAGCAGCCGAACACAGAACACTGAAGCTTTCTTT; cdr3_aa: CASSRTQNTEAFF
j_call: TRBJ2-7; v_call: TRBV6-5; d_call: NA; clone_size: NA; cdr3_nt: TGTGCCAGCAGCTACGCGGGGAGGGGGAGGGAGCAGTACTTC; cdr3_aa: CASSYAGRGREQYF
j_call: TRBJ1-2; v_call: TRBV5-5; d_call: NA; clone_size: NA; cdr3_nt: TGTGCCAGCAGCTTAAATTGGGGGCAGGGCTACACCTTC; cdr3_aa: CASSLNWGQGYTF
j_call: TRBJ2-7; v_call: TRBV13; d_call: NA; clone_size: many; cdr3_nt: TGTGCCAGCACCCTAGAGGGCAGGGGCCTCACCTACGAGCAGTACTTC; cdr3_aa: CASTLEGRGLTYEQYF
j_call: TRBJ2-2; v_call: TRBV7-3; d_call: TRBD1; clone_size: NA; cdr3_nt: TGTGCCAGCAGCTTAGGACAGGGGAAGATCGGGGAGCTGTTTTTT; cdr3_aa: CASSLGQGKIGELFF
j_call: TRBJ2-5; v_call: TRBV27; d_call: TRBD2; clone_size: NA; cdr3_nt: TGTGCCAGCAAACCGGGACTAGAGTCCCACCAAGAGACCCAGTACTTC; cdr3_aa: CASKPGLESHQETQYF
j_call: TRBJ1-4; v_call: TRBV12-5; d_call: TRBD1; clone_size: NA; cdr3_nt: TGTGCTAGCCTTCGACAGGGGAGGGATGAAAAACTGTTTTTT; cdr3_aa: CASLRQGRDEKLFF
j_call: TRBJ2-3; v_call: TRBV11-2; d_call: TRBD1; clone_size: NA; cdr3_nt: TGTGCCAGCAGCTCACCCGGGACAGGGGATAAGTATTTT; cdr3_aa: CASSSPGTGDKYF
j_call: TRBJ2-7; v_call: TRBV11-2; d_call: TRBD1; clone_size: NA; cdr3_nt: TGTGCCAGCAGCATTCGGACAGGGGGGAGCGAGCAGTACTTC; cdr3_aa: CASSIRTGGSEQYF
j_call: TRBJ1-1; v_call: TRBV2; d_call: TRBD1; clone_size: NA; cdr3_nt: TGTGCCAGCAACCTGGGACAGGTTTTTGGCACTGAAGCTTTCTTT; cdr3_aa: CASNLGQVFGTEAFF